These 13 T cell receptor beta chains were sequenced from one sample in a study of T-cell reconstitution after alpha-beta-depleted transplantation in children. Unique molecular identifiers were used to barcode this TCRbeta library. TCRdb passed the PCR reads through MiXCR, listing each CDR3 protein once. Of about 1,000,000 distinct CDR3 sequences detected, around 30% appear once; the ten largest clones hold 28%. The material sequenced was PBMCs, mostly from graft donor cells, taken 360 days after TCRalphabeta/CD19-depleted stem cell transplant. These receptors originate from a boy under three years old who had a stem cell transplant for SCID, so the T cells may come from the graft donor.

This CDR3 is CASSLTGGVQPQHF. For the CDR3, the DNA is TGCGCCAGCAGCCTGACAGGGGGCGTTCAGCCCCAGCATTTT. The gene calls are TRBV5-1 and TRBJ1-5; TRBD1 matches 10 bases. Unmatched junction bases numbered 4, after V lost 4 bases and J lost 6 bases. This CDR3 region has 14 residues. The germline gives CDR1 SGHRS, CDR2 YFSETQ.

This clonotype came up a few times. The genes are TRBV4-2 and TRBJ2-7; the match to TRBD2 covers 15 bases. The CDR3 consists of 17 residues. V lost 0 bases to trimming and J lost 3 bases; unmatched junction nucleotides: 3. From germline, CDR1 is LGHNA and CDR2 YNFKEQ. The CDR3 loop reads CASSQDWGLAGGYEQYF. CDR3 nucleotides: TGTGCCAGCAGCCAAGATTGGGGACTAGCGGGGGGCTACGAGCAGTACTTC.

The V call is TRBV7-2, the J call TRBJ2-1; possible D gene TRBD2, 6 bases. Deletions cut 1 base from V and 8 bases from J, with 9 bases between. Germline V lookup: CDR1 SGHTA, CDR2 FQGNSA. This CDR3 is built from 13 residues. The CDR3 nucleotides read TGTGCCAGCAGCTTAGTGTGGGGGGATGAGCAGTTCTTC. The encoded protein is CASSLVWGDEQFF.

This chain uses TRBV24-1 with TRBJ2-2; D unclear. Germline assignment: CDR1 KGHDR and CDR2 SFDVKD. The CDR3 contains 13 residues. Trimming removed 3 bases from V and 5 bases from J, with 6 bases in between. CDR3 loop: CATSDSYTGELFF. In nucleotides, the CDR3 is TGTGCCACCAGTGATAGTTATACCGGGGAGCTGTTTTTT.

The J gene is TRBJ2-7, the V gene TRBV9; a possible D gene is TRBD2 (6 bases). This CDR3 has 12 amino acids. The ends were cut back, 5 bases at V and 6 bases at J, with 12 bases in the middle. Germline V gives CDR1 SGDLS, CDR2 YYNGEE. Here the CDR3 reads CASRSTGGEQYF. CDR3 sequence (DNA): TGTGCCAGCAGGTCCACCGGGGGCGAGCAGTACTTC.

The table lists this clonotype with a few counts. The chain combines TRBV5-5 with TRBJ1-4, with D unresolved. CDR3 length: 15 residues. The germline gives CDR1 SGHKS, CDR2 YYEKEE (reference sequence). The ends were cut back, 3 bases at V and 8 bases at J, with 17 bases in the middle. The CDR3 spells CASSSLRTEREKLFF. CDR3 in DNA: TGTGCCAGCAGCTCCTTGAGGACCGAACGGGAAAAACTGTTTTTT.

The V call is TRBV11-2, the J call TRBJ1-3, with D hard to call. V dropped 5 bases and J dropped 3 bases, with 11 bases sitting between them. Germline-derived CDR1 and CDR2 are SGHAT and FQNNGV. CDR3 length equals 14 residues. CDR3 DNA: TGTGCCAGCAGCCCCTACGAGGTTGGAAACACCATATATTTT. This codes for CASSPYEVGNTIYF.

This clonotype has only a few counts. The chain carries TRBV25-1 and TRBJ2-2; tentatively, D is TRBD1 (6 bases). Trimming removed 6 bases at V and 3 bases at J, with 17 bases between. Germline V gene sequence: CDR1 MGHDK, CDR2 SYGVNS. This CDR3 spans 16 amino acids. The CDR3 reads CASSRHGAGDTGELFF. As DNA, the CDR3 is TGTGCCAGCAGCCGCCACGGGGCAGGGGACACCGGGGAGCTGTTTTTT.

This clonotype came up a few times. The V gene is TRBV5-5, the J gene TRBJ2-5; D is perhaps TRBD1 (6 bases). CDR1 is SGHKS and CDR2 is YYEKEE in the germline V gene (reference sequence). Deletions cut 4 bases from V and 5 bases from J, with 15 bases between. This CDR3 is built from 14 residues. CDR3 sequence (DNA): TGTGCCAGCAGCCGCAACAGGGTTCGGGAGACCCAGTACTTC. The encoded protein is CASSRNRVRETQYF.

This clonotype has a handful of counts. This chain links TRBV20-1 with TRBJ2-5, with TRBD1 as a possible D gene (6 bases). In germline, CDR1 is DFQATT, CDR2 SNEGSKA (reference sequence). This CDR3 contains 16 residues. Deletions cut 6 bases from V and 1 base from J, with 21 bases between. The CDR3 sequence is CSAGAPGHALQETQYF. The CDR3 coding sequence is TGCAGTGCGGGGGCCCCGGGACATGCGCTCCAAGAGACCCAGTACTTC.

The CDR3 sequence: CASRPGSGGGEPYNEQFF. The DNA of the CDR3 is TGTGCCAGCAGGCCCGGTAGCGGGGGGGGAGAACCCTACAATGAGCAGTTCTTC. This chain links TRBV12-3 or TRBV12-4 with TRBJ2-1; 11 nucleotides line up with TRBD2. V gave up 6 bases and J gave up 2 bases; unmatched junction bases: 12. This CDR3 has 18 amino acids.

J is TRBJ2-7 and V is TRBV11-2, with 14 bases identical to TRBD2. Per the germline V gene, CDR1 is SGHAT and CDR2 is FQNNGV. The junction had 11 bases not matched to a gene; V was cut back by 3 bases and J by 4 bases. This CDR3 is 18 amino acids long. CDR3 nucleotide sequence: TGTGCCAGCAGCTTCGAATCCCTGGGGACTAGCGGGGGTTACGAGCAGTACTTC. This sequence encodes CASSFESLGTSGGYEQYF. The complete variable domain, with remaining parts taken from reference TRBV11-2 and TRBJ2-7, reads EAGVAQSPRYKIIEKRQSVAFWCNPISGHATLYWYQQILGQGPKLLIQFQNNGVVDDSQLPKDRFSAERLKGVDSTLKIQPAKLEDSAVYLCASSFESLGTSGGYEQYFGPGTRLTVT.

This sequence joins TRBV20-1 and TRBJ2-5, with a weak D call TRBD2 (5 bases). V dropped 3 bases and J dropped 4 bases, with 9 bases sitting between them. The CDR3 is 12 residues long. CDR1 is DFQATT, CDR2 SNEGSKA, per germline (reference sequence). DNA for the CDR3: TGCAGTGCTAGCCAGCGGCCAGAGACCCAGTACTTC. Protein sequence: CSASQRPETQYF.